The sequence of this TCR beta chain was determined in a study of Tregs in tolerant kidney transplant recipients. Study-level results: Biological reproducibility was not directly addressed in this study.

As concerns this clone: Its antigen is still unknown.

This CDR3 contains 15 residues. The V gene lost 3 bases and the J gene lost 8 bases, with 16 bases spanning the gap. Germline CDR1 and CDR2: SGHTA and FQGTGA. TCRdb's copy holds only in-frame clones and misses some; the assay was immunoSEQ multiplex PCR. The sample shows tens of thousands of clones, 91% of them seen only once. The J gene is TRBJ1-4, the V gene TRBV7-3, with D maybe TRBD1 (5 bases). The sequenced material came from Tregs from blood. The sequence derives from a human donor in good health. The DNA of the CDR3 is TGTGCCAGCAGCTTCAGTACAGGCCGGGGCGAAAAACTGTTTTTT. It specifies CASSFSTGRGEKLFF.